This T cell receptor beta chain was sequenced in a study of Ad26.COV2.S vaccination and SARS-CoV-2 variants. Across the whole study: Intramuscular Ad26.COV2.S at 5x10^10 or 1x10^11 viral particles.

The treatment: 15 to 20 received Ad26.COV2.S at low or high dose, single or two shots; five or six received placebo; per-sample allocation not given. Collection of the samples took place on day 63 after the first injection of vaccine or placebo. SARS-CoV-2 spike from the Wuhan strain was encoded by the vaccine, an Ad26 vector. Comment on this clone: Antigen unknown.

Notes on the study in general: It is possible that the TCR breadth and depth analyses underestimated the total T cell responses.

This CDR3 is 14 amino acids long. Germline loops: CDR1 SGHNT, CDR2 YYREEE (reference sequence). V lost 4 bases to trimming and J lost 4 bases, with 11 bases between them. The data were produced by immunoSEQ multiplex PCR, yet TCRdb's version contains in-frame clones alone and is incomplete. The table records fewer than 500,000 clones, 90% of them present only once. The clonotype comes from a person aged 18-60 years who received the Ad26.COV2.S COVID-19 vaccine or a placebo. This sample comprised peripheral blood, obtained in a trial of Ad26.COV2.S vaccine versus placebo. The chain uses TRBV5-4 and TRBJ2-2; possibly TRBD1 for D (6 bases). Written as DNA, the CDR3 is TGTGCCAGCAGCATACAGGGAGCCACCGGGGAGCTGTTTTTT. Its protein is CASSIQGATGELFF.